A single sample gave rise to the 11 T cell receptor beta chains below, sequenced in a study of T cell repertoires in cytomegalovirus infection (dated by TCRdb to between 2017 and 2020). The treatment or condition label of this sample denotes: in vitro stimulation with specific CMV peptide epitopes to enrich CMV-specific T cells. Antigens of these TCRs are unknown. Sequencing was carried out with an Illumina HiSeq 1500. Using fastp at Q25 and MiXCR, TCRdb reprocessed the public reads and kept productive beta chains. Every distinct CDR3 protein forms one entry, paired with its most common genes and DNA. For this sample the table gives fewer than 900,000 distinct CDR3 sequences, of which 25% to 35% were detected only once. 13% of the sample comes from the top ten. The sample in question was cultured CD8+ T cells from PBMCs, obtained from culture after CMV antigen stimulation. These receptors came from a human donor in good health (CMV status not recorded). Some clones in this sample may be carry-over from other donors' samples.

This clonotype was counted a few times. This chain uses TRBV6-2 or TRBV6-3 with TRBJ2-5; TRBD1 or TRBD2 may be the D gene (5 bases each). CDR1 MNHEY and CDR2 SVGEGT come from the germline V gene. V lost 8 bases, J lost 4 bases, and 11 bases lay in between. The CDR3 sequence is 12 residues long. As DNA, the CDR3 is TGTGCCAGCGGGGGTCTACGAGAGACCCAGTACTTC. It encodes CASGGLRETQYF.

The chain couples TRBV28 to TRBJ1-4, with D unresolved. Germline V gives CDR1 MDHEN, CDR2 SYDVKM. The CDR3 has 15 amino acids. V lost 1 base and J 8 bases, leaving 14 bases between the germline ends. The CDR3 protein is CASSLFGLPGEKLFF. For the CDR3, the DNA is TGTGCCAGCAGTTTATTTGGTCTCCCGGGCGAAAAACTGTTTTTT.

V gene TRBV6-2 or TRBV6-3 combines with J gene TRBJ2-3; D is ambiguous. The CDR3 consists of 12 residues. Germline V gene lookup returns CDR1 MNHEY and CDR2 SVGEGT. The V and J ends lost 6 bases and 3 bases respectively, with 7 bases between them. Here the CDR3 DNA reads TGTGCCAGCAGACTGGGGACAGATACGCAGTATTTT. Protein: CASRLGTDTQYF.

The V call is TRBV4-1, the J call TRBJ2-3; unclear D gene. The V end lost 3 bases, the J end lost 2 bases, and 15 bases lay between the germline ends. Germline loops: CDR1 MGHRA, CDR2 YSYEKL. The CDR3 is made up of 16 amino acids. CDR3 sequence reads: CASSQARVMFTDTQYF. DNA for the CDR3: TGCGCCAGCAGCCAGGCCCGGGTGATGTTCACAGATACGCAGTATTTT.

V gene TRBV4-1 combines with J gene TRBJ2-3; unclear D gene. The CDR3 spans 14 residues. V was cut by 1 base and J by 6 bases, with 11 bases left in between. Germline loops: CDR1 MGHRA, CDR2 YSYEKL. CDR3 loop: CASSQGPHSDTQYF. In DNA, the CDR3 is TGCGCCAGCAGCCAAGGGCCCCATTCGGATACGCAGTATTTT.

This clonotype was seen a handful of times. This chain joins TRBV5-1 and TRBJ1-5, with 7 bases fitting TRBD1. Germline V gene sequence: CDR1 SGHRS, CDR2 YFSETQ. V gave up 1 base and J gave up 7 bases; unmatched junction bases: 5. The CDR3 loop spans 14 amino acids. CDR3 in amino acids: CASSLRAGQQPQHF. DNA for the CDR3: TGCGCCAGCAGCTTGCGGGCGGGACAGCAGCCCCAGCATTTT.

In regard to this clonotype: This may stem from a read error, because a much larger clone lies one nucleotide away. The V call is TRBV7-2, the J call TRBJ2-2; D perhaps matches TRBD2 (6 bases). With 3 bases removed from V and 7 bases from J, the gap between germline ends came to 12 bases. The CDR3 is 14 amino acids. Per the germline V gene, CDR1 is SGHTA and CDR2 is FQGNSA. CDR3 sequence: CTSSFSPTSGELFF. DNA of the CDR3: TGTACCAGCAGCTTTTCCCCGACTAGCGGGGAGCTGTTTTTT.

Many counts were recorded for this clonotype. The chain couples TRBV7-3 to TRBJ2-2, with 7 bases fitting TRBD1. The trim removed 0 bases at V and 3 bases at J, leaving 10 bases unmatched. This CDR3 contains 18 residues. Germline lookup yields CDR1 SGHTA and CDR2 FQGTGA. The CDR3 bases are TGTGCCAGCAGCTTAACCCTGACAGGGAGCATGGACACCGGGGAGCTGTTTTTT. Protein product: CASSLTLTGSMDTGELFF. Complete variable domain (other parts from reference TRBV7-3 and TRBJ2-2): GAGVSQTPSNKVTEKGKYVELRCDPISGHTALYWYRQSLGQGPEFLIYFQGTGAADDSGLPNDRFFAVRPEGSVSTLKIQRTERGDSAVYLCASSLTLTGSMDTGELFFGEGSRLTVL.

This clonotype was seen at least ten times. J is TRBJ2-2 and V is TRBV7-8; tentative D call: TRBD1 (6 bases). There are 15 residues in the CDR3. Trimming cost V 5 bases and J 5 bases, with 15 bases left between them. The germline gives CDR1 SGHVS, CDR2 FQNEAQ. The CDR3 loop reads CASSPEGGRTGELFF. The CDR3 DNA follows: TGTGCCAGCAGCCCAGAAGGGGGAAGAACCGGGGAGCTGTTTTTT.

This chain links TRBV6-1 with TRBJ1-1; no reliable D call. Trimming shortened V by 5 bases and J by 1 base, and 20 bases separated the two germline ends. CDR1 MNHNS and CDR2 SASEGT come from the germline V gene. CDR3 length: 17 residues. The CDR3 loop is CASSYEVVFEPNTEAFF. Written as DNA, the CDR3 is TGTGCCAGCAGTTATGAGGTGGTCTTTGAACCGAACACTGAAGCTTTCTTT.

This chain connects TRBV7-9 to TRBJ2-3, with D possibly matching TRBD1 (6 bases). Germline V gene lookup returns CDR1 SEHNR and CDR2 FQNEAQ (reference sequence). V was trimmed by 3 bases and J by 1 base, leaving 14 bases between them. This CDR3 has 16 amino acids. CDR3 amino acids: CASSFRGPWGTDTQYF. Here the CDR3 DNA reads TGTGCCAGCAGCTTCAGGGGCCCCTGGGGCACAGATACGCAGTATTTT. The full variable domain, in which reference TRBV7-9 and TRBJ2-3 provide the parts outside the CDR3, is DTGVSQNPRHKITKRGQNVTFRCDPISEHNRLYWYRQTLGQGPEFLTYFQNEAQLEKSRLLSDRFSAERPKGSFSTLEIQRTEQGDSAMYLCASSFRGPWGTDTQYFGPGTRLTVL.